The sequence of this T cell receptor beta chain was determined in a study of early T cells in non-severe SARS-CoV-2 infection. Study background: Investigators sequenced bulk RNA drawn from unsorted whole blood, and chains remained unpaired.

To note about this clonotype: Its specificity is not known.

The CDR3 consists of 15 residues. The V end lost 10 bases, the J end lost 2 bases, and 18 bases lay between the germline ends. Germline CDR1 and CDR2: LNHDA and SQIVND (reference sequence). Unique molecular identifiers were affixed to single, distinct cDNA molecules. Via MiXCR, TCRdb re-called the 5' RACE reads, giving one row per CDR3 protein. The table has around 50,000 distinct CDR3 sequences, 10% to 15% seen once; the top ten hold 2.9%. Study-level findings and limits: Private and CD4 specificities were missed by VDJdb matching, skewed to anti-spike CD8.

This receptor was taken from an adult who was a healthcare worker with PCR-confirmed SARS-CoV-2 infection or an uninfected control (not recorded which). The source material was whole blood. The chain employs TRBV19 and TRBJ1-5; tentative D call: TRBD1 (6 bases). The CDR3 sequence is CATQAGGGGNQPQHF. CDR3 DNA sequence: TGTGCCACCCAGGCGGGGGGCGGTGGCAATCAGCCCCAGCATTTT.